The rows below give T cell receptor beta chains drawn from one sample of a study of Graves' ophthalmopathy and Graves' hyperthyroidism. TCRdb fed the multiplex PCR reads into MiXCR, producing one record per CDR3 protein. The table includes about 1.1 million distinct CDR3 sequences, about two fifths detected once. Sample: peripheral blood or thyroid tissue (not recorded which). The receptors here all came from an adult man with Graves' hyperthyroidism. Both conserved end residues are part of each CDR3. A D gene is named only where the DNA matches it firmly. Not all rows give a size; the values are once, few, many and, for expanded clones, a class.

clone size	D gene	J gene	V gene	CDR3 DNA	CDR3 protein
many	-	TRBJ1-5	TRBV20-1	TGCAGTGCTAGCAGGTCCCCTCAGCCCCAGCATTTT	CSASRSPQPQHF
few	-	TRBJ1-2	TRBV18	TGTGCCAGCTCACGACAGGCCGGAGATGGCTACACCTTC	CASSRQAGDGYTF
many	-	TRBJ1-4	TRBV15	TGTGCCACCAGCAGAGATCCGGGGGGAGGGAATGAAAAACTGTTTTTT	CATSRDPGGGNEKLFF
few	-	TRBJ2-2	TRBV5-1	TGCGCCAGCAGCTTGGATTGGGGTTCCGGGGAGCTGTTTTTT	CASSLDWGSGELFF
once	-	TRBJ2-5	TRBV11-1	TGTGCCAGCAGCTTGGGGGGCGCGGAACAAGAGACCCAGTACTTC	CASSLGGAEQETQYF
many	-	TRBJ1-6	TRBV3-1	TGTGCCAGCAGCCTCCCCGGGGTTTCACCCCTCCACTTT	CASSLPGVSPLHF
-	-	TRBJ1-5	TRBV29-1	TGCAGCGTTGCACCGGGAGGCCAGCATTTT	CSVAPGGQHF
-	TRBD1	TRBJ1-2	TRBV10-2	TGCGCCAGCAGTGAGCCGGGACAGGGTTTTGGAGGCTACACCTTC	CASSEPGQGFGGYTF
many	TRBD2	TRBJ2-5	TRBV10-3	TGTGCCATCAGTGATCGGACTAGCGGGAGTTTTTTAGAGACCCAGTACTTC	CAISDRTSGSFLETQYF
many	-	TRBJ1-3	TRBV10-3	TGTGCCATCAGTGTATCGTCCGAGGCTGGAAACACCATATATTTT	CAISVSSEAGNTIYF
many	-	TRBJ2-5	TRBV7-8	TGTGCCAGCAGCTGGAGCGGAGAGACCCAGTACTTC	CASSWSGETQYF
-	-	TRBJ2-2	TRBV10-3	TGTGCCATCAGTGAGAGCACAGTCACCGGGGAGCTGTTTTTT	CAISESTVTGELFF
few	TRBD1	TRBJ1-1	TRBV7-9	TGCGCCAGCAGCCATCCCGGAATGACAGGGGGCGGGAAGATGAACACTGAAGCTTTCTTT	CASSHPGMTGGGKMNTEAFF
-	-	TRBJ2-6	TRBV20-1	TGCAGTGCTAGACCCTACCCCCCCCAGGACTCTGGGGCCAACGTCCTGACTTTC	CSARPYPPQDSGANVLTF
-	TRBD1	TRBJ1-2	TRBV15	TGTGCCACCAGCAGACCCCGAGACGGGACAGCTAACTATGGCTACACCTTC	CATSRPRDGTANYGYTF
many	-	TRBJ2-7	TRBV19	TGTGCCAGTGCCTCCGTAGCAGGCTACGAGCAGTACTTC	CASASVAGYEQYF
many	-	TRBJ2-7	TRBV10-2	TGCGCCAGCAGTGAGTATCGGACAGAGGGCGAGCAGTACTTC	CASSEYRTEGEQYF
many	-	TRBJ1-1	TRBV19	TGTGCCAGTATGCGGGGAACAAGGAACACTGAAGCTTTCTTT	CASMRGTRNTEAFF
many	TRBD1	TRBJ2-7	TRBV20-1	TGCAGTGCTAGAGATGGTGGACAGGTCGAGCAGTACTTC	CSARDGGQVEQYF
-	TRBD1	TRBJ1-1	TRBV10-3	TGTGCCATCAGCAGACAGGGTCTCGGCGACGCTGAAGCTTTCTTT	CAISRQGLGDAEAFF
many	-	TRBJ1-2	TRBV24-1	TGTGCCACCAGTGACCCAGGATGGGCTCGTGGCTACACCTTC	CATSDPGWARGYTF
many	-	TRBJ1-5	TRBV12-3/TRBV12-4	TGTGCCAGCAGTCCTTCCATCCGGACCCAGCATTTT	CASSPSIRTQHF
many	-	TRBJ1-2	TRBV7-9	TGTGCCAGCAGCTCAACGGTGGGGGGGGACTATGGCTACACCTTC	CASSSTVGGDYGYTF